This T cell receptor beta chain originates from a study of T cell responses to AZD1222 COVID-19 vaccine (dated by TCRdb to about 2021). Broadly, across the study: AZD1222 recipients with second doses at about 4 weeks or about 12 weeks were pooled, because spike-specific TCR depth and breadth did not differ between schedules. TCR sequencing was performed for approximately 240 trial participants, of whom about 210 were given two doses of AZD1222 and around 25 were given two doses of MenACWY control vaccine. Enrollment into the trials was organized by age into subgroups of 18-55, 56-69 and 70-plus years, and those subgroups contained roughly 150, 30 and 60 TCR-sequenced participants, respectively. Results the study describes overall, beyond this receptor: Because no day 14 peak-response samples were available, the repertoires could be characterized only after the peak T cell response. The 56-69-year group was small, and its depth increase did not reach significance, likely because of low power. Conclusions about previously exposed vaccinees are limited because only five to seven AZD1222 recipients were SARS-CoV-2 seropositive at baseline. Most participants were white British and females outnumbered males, and the authors suggested that clonal diversity may have been underestimated. Reportedly, close to half of the unique spike-specific TCRs recognized epitopes lying outside the regions that are mutated in the B.1.351 and B.1.1.7 variants. CD4 TCRs associated with the vaccine covered the entire spike protein, and the dominant responses were in regions 160-218 and 743-854. After two AZD1222 doses, spike-specific TCR breadth and depth were significantly higher than at day 0 and than in MenACWY recipients.

Taken from the germline V gene (reference sequence), the CDR1 and CDR2 loops are MNHEY and SMNVEV. V is cut back by 0 bases and J by 5 bases, with 7 bases in the junction unmatched. The CDR3 spans 16 residues, from the cysteine through the phenylalanine. CDR3 DNA is the only sequence kept; it has 48 bases, read in frame from the first base. A note on this clone: The antigen it recognizes is unknown. Nothing much larger sits one base from this clone, and base qualities are not available.

The sample's time point label, in plain terms: baseline before first vaccination. Vaccinee samples came from UK trials COV001 and COV002, including a single-blind randomized controlled phase 2/3 trial of AZD1222 (ChAdOx1 nCoV-19) in healthy adults. For TCRbeta chain sequencing, PBMC samples were collected from trial participants at day 0 and at day 28 after the second dose. The CDR3 regions of human TCRbeta chains were analyzed by immunosequencing. The authors' analysis ran thus. Repertoire TCRs were matched against a reference library of SARS-CoV-2-specific TCRs generated with the MIRA antigen-specificity platform. Breadth was defined as the fraction of unique TCRs that were SARS-CoV-2-associated, and depth was defined as the fraction of total T cells that were SARS-CoV-2-associated. Using the MIRA data, each spike-specific TCR was assigned both to the spike region to which the TCR was reactive and to a CD4 or CD8 class. Log10-transformed breadth and depth values were compared by one-way ANOVA with Sidak's multiple comparisons tests. TCRdb took this table from immuneACCESS and kept in-frame rearrangements with V and J called. Such tables lack part of the clones; where checked against another copy, unresolved V genes explain under half of the gap, and the rest is unexplained. The V and J calls and clone size were taken over from that table, and D and trimming were inferred from the DNA. Here the sample has roughly 110,000 clones; almost 90% occur a single time. The ten largest account for over 4.5% of the sample.

The source material was peripheral blood, sampled on day 0 of AZD1222 vaccination. This TCR derives from an adult in good health. The V and J segments used are TRBV27 and TRBJ1-5, with 7 junctional bases fitting TRBD1. The CDR3 amino acid sequence is: CASSLSSTGAHQPQHF. Here is the DNA: TGTGCCAGCAGTTTATCGTCCACAGGGGCGCATCAGCCCCAGCATTTT.